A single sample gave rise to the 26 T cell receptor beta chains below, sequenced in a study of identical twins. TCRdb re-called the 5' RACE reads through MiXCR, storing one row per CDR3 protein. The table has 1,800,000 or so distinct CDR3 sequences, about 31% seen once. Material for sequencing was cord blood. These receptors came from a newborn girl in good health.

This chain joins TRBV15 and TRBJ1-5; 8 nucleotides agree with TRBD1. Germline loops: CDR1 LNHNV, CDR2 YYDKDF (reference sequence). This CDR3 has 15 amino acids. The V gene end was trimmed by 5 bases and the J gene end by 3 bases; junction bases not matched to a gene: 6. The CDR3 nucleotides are TGTGCCACCAGCGGTTACAGGGGGTCCAATCAGCCCCAGCATTTT. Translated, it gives CATSGYRGSNQPQHF.

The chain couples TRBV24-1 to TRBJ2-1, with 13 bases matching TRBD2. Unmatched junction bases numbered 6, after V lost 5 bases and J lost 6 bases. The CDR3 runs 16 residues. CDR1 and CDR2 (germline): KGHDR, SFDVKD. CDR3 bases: TGTGCCACCAGTGTGGGACTAGCGGGACCGTCCAATGAGCAGTTCTTC. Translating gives CATSVGLAGPSNEQFF.

CDR3: CSARDYARSSYEQYF. CDR3 nucleotides: TGCAGTGCTAGAGATTATGCCCGGTCCTCCTACGAGCAGTACTTC. The chain is built from TRBV20-1 and TRBJ2-7; D ambiguous. The CDR3 sequence is 15 residues long. The ends were cut back, 0 bases at V and 0 bases at J, with 12 bases in the middle. Germline lookup yields CDR1 DFQATT and CDR2 SNEGSKA (reference sequence).

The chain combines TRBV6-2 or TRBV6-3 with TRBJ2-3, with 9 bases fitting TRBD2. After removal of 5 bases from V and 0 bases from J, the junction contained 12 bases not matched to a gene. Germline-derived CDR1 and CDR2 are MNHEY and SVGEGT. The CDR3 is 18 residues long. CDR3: CASSRVPSGGISTDTQYF. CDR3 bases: TGTGCCAGCAGTCGGGTACCCAGCGGGGGGATTAGCACAGATACGCAGTATTTT.

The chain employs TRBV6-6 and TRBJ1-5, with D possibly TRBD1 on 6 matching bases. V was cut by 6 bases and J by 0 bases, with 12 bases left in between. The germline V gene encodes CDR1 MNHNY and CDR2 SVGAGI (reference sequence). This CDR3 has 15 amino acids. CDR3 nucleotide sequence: TGTGCCAGCAGGCTCCACAGGGATAGCAATCAGCCCCAGCATTTT. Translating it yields CASRLHRDSNQPQHF.

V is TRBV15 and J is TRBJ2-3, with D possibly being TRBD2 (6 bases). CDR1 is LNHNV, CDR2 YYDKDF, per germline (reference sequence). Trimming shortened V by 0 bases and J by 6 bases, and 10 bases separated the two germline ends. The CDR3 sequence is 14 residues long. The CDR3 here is CATSRDAGSDTQYF. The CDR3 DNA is TGTGCCACCAGCAGAGACGCGGGATCCGATACGCAGTATTTT.

This CDR3 is CASSWQLAGNTGELFF. In DNA form, the CDR3 reads TGCGCCAGCAGCTGGCAACTAGCGGGCAACACCGGGGAGCTGTTTTTT. The chain recombines TRBV5-1 with TRBJ2-2; 9 bases align to TRBD2. The CDR3 spans 16 residues. Trimming removed 3 bases from V and 2 bases from J; junction bases left unmatched: 5. Looked up from germline, CDR1 is SGHRS and CDR2 is YFSETQ.

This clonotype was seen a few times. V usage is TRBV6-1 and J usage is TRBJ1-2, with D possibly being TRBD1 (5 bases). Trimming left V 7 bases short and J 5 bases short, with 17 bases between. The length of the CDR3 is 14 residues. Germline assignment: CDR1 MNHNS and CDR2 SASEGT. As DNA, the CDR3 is TGTGCCAGCAAAGCACCGGGAGGGGTTTATGGCTACACCTTC. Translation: CASKAPGGVYGYTF.

The CDR3 loop reads CASSQDQVVKGQGSYEQYF. CDR3 coding DNA: TGTGCCAGCAGCCAAGATCAAGTCGTAAAGGGACAGGGGTCCTACGAGCAGTACTTC. The rearrangement uses TRBV3-1 and TRBJ2-7, with 10 nucleotides matching TRBD1. Trimming removed 0 bases from V and 1 base from J; junction bases left unmatched: 12. In germline, CDR1 is LGHDT, CDR2 YNNKEL (reference sequence). The CDR3 is 19 residues long.

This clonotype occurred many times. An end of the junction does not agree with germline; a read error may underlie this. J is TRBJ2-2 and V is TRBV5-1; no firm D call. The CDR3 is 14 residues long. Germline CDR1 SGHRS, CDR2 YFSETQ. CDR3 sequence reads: CASSLATNTGELFF. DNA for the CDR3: TGTGCCAGCAGTTTAGCCACCAACACCGGGGAGCTGTTTTTT.

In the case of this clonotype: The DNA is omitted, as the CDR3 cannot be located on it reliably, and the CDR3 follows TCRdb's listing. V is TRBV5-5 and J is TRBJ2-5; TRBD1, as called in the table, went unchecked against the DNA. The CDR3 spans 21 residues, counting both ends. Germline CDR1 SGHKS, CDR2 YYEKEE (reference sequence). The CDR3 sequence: CASSFYICSAARDRGFYEQYF.

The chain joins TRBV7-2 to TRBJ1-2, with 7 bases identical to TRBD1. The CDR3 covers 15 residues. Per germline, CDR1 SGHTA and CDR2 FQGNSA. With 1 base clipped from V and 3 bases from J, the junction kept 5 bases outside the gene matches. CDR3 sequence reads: CASSLERGPYYGYTF. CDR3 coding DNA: TGTGCCAGCAGCTTAGAGAGGGGGCCTTACTATGGCTACACCTTC. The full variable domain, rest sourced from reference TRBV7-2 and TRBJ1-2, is GAGVSQSPSNKVTEKGKDVELRCDPISGHTALYWYRQSLGQGLEFLIYFQGNSAPDKSGLPSDRFSAERTGGSVSTLTIQRTQQEDSAVYLCASSLERGPYYGYTFGSGTRLTVV.

CDR3 nucleotides: TGTGCCATCAGTGAGTCGGGGGGGCCGTCCTCCTACGAGCAGTACTTC. Encoded protein: CAISESGGPSSYEQYF. V gene TRBV10-3 combines with J gene TRBJ2-7, with D possibly TRBD2 on 7 matching bases. Trimming pared 0 bases from V and 0 bases from J, leaving 12 bases between. CDR3 length equals 16 residues. Germline CDR1 is ENHRY and CDR2 is SYGVKD.

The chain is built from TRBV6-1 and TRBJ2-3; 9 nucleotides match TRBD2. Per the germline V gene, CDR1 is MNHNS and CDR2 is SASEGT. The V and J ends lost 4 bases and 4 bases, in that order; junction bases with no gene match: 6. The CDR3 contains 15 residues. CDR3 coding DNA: TGTGCCAGCAGTGCGGCGGGGGGGTGGGCAGATACGCAGTATTTT. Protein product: CASSAAGGWADTQYF.

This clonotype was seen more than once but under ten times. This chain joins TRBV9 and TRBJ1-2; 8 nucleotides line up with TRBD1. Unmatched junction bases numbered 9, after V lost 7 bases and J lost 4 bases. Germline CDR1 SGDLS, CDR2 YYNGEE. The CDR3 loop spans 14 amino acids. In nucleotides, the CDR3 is TGTGCCAGCTCCTCACCGGGACAGGCCTATGGCTACACCTTC. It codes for CASSSPGQAYGYTF. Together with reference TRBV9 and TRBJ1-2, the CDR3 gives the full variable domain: DSGVTQTPKHLITATGQRVTLRCSPRSGDLSVYWYQQSLDQGLQFLIQYYNGEERAKGNILERFSAQQFPDLHSELNLSSLELGDSALYFCASSSPGQAYGYTFGSGTRLTVV.

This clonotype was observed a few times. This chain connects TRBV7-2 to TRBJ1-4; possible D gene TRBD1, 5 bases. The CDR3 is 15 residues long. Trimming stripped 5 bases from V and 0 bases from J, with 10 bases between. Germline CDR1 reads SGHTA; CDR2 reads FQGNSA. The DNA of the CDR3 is TGTGCCAGCAGCCTGGGGCCCTCAACTAATGAAAAACTGTTTTTT. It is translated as CASSLGPSTNEKLFF.

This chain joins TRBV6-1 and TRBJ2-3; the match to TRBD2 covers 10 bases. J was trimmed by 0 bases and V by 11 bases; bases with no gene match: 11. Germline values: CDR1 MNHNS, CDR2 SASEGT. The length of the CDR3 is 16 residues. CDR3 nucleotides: TGTGCCGGCCGAATCGGGACTAGCGTTAGCACAGATACGCAGTATTTT. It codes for CAGRIGTSVSTDTQYF.

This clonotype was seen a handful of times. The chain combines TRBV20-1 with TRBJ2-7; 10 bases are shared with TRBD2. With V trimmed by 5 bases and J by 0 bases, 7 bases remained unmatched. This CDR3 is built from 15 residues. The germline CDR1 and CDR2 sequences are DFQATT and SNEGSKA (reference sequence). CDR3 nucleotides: TGCAGTGCTCAGGGACTAGCGAAGAGCTCCTACGAGCAGTACTTC. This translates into CSAQGLAKSSYEQYF.

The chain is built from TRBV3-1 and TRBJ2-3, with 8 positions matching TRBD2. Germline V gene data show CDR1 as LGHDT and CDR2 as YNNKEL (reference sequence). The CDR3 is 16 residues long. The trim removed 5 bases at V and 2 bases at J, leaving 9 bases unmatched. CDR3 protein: CASSVDLREDTDTQYF. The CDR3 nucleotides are TGTGCCAGCAGCGTAGATTTGCGGGAGGACACAGATACGCAGTATTTT.

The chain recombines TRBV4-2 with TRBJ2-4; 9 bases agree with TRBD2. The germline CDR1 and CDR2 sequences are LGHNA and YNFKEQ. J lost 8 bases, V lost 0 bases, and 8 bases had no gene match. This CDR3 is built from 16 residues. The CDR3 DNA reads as TGTGCCAGCAGCCAAGATTGGGGCGGGAGGGGAGACATTCAGTACTTC. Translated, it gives CASSQDWGGRGDIQYF.

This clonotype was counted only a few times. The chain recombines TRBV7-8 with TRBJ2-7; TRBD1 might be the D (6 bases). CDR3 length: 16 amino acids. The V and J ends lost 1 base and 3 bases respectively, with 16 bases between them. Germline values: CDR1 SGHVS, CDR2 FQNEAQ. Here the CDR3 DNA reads TGTGCCAGCAGCTTAGTTATGGGGACATCCTTCTACGAGCAGTACTTC. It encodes CASSLVMGTSFYEQYF. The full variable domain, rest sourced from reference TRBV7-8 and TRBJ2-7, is GAGVSQSPRYKVAKRGQDVALRCDPISGHVSLFWYQQALGQGPEFLTYFQNEAQLDKSGLPSDRFFAERPEGSVSTLKIQRTQQEDSAVYLCASSLVMGTSFYEQYFGPGTRLTVT.

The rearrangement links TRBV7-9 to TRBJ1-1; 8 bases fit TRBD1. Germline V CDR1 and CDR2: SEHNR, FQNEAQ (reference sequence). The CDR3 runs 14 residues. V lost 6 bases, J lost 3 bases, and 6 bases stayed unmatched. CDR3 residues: CASRRQGRDTEAFF. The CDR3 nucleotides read TGTGCCAGCAGGAGACAGGGGCGGGACACTGAAGCTTTCTTT.

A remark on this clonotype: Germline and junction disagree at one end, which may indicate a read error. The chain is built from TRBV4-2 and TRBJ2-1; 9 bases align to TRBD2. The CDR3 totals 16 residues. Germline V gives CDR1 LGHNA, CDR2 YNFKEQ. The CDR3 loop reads CASSQRKTSGYSEQFF. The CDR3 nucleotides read TGTGCCAGCAGCCAAAGGAAGACTAGCGGATACAGTGAGCAGTTCTTC.

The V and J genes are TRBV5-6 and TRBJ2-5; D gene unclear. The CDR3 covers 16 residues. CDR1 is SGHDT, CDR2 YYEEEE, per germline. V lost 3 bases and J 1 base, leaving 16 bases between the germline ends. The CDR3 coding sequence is TGTGCCAGCAGCTCCCCTTCCAGAGTCAGCCAAGAGACCCAGTACTTC. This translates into CASSSPSRVSQETQYF.

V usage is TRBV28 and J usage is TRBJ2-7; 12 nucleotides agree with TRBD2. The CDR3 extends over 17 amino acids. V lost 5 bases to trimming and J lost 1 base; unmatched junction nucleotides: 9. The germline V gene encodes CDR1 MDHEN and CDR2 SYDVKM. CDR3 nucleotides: TGTGCCAGCAGTCAACTCCTAGCGGGAGGGCCTTCCTACGAGCAGTACTTC. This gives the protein CASSQLLAGGPSYEQYF.

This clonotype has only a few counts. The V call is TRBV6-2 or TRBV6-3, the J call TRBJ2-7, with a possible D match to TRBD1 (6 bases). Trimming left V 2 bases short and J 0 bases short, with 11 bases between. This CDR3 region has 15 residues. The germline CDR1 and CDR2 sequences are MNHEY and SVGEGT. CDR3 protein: CASSYRTDHSYEQYF. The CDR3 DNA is TGTGCCAGCAGTTACAGGACAGATCACTCCTACGAGCAGTACTTC.